Listed below are T cell receptor beta chains from one sample, sequenced in a study of shared clonotypes between healthy human individuals. Clones were sequenced by immunoSEQ multiplex PCR, and TCRdb holds only the in-frame ones, with some missing. The sample lists around 1.1 million clones; 60% to 85% were seen once. The sequenced sample consisted of memory CD4+ T cells from PBMCs. All receptors derive from a man aged 18 to 35 in good health. Some clones in this sample may be carry-over from other donors' samples. The CDR3 runs from the conserved cysteine through the conserved F or W. The D gene is left open where the match is weak. Clone size appears in some rows only: once, few, many, or a class for an expanded clone.

J: TRBJ2-7; size: few; V: TRBV5-4; D: .; CDR3: CASSWMPAGEQYF; DNA: TGTGCCAGCAGTTGGATGCCGGCGGGCGAGCAGTACTTC
J: TRBJ2-7; size: few; V: TRBV30; D: TRBD1; CDR3: CALGQGRGEQYF; DNA: TGTGCCCTGGGACAGGGGAGGGGCGAGCAGTACTTC
J: TRBJ1-2; size: .; V: TRBV28; D: .; CDR3: CASSSRGQLINYGYTF; DNA: TGTGCCAGCAGTTCACGAGGACAGCTGATCAACTATGGCTACACCTTC
J: TRBJ1-1; size: .; V: TRBV6-6; D: .; CDR3: CASRTRDNNKNTEAFF; DNA: TGTGCCAGCAGGACCCGGGACAACAATAAGAACACTGAAGCTTTCTTT
J: TRBJ2-7; size: .; V: TRBV7-2; D: .; CDR3: CASSGALAYSYEQYF; DNA: TGTGCCAGCAGCGGAGCCTTGGCCTACTCCTACGAGCAGTACTTC
J: TRBJ2-7; size: .; V: TRBV15; D: TRBD1; CDR3: CATSTPGQNSYEQYF; DNA: TGTGCCACCAGCACTCCGGGACAGAACTCCTACGAGCAGTACTTC
J: TRBJ2-7; size: .; V: TRBV7-2; D: .; CDR3: CASSFARSSYEQYF; DNA: TGTGCCAGCAGCTTTGCCAGGAGCTCCTACGAGCAGTACTTC
J: TRBJ2-1; size: many; V: TRBV5-4; D: TRBD2; CDR3: CASSLITGTSGRLEQFF; DNA: TGTGCCAGCAGCTTAATCACAGGGACTAGCGGGAGGTTGGAGCAGTTCTTC
J: TRBJ1-1; size: .; V: TRBV9; D: .; CDR3: CASSEGGSYFHTEAFF; DNA: TGTGCCAGCAGCGAGGGGGGGTCCTACTTTCACACTGAAGCTTTCTTT
J: TRBJ1-4; size: .; V: TRBV6-5; D: .; CDR3: CASSYASGTTEKLFF; DNA: TGTGCCAGCAGTTACGCATCCGGGACAACTGAAAAACTGTTTTTT
J: TRBJ2-5; size: .; V: TRBV7-3; D: .; CDR3: CASSLRDNQETQYF; DNA: TGTGCCAGCAGCTTAAGGGACAATCAAGAGACCCAGTACTTC
J: TRBJ2-3; size: .; V: TRBV4-3; D: TRBD2; CDR3: CASSQVRGSTDTQYF; DNA: TGCGCCAGCAGCCAAGTGCGGGGGAGCACAGATACGCAGTATTTT
J: TRBJ2-5; size: .; V: TRBV6-1; D: TRBD2; CDR3: CASRRGGQTQYF; DNA: TGTGCCAGCAGACGGGGGGGCCAGACCCAGTACTTC
J: TRBJ2-7; size: .; V: TRBV7-9; D: TRBD2; CDR3: CASSLGVAGEQYF; DNA: TGTGCCAGCAGCTTGGGGGTAGCGGGCGAGCAGTACTTC
J: TRBJ2-5; size: .; V: TRBV28; D: .; CDR3: CASSAGKETQYF; DNA: TGTGCCAGCAGCGCGGGGAAAGAGACCCAGTACTTC
J: TRBJ1-4; size: .; V: TRBV4-1; D: .; CDR3: CASSQLGLNEKLFF; DNA: TGCGCCAGCAGCCAATTGGGACTTAATGAAAAACTGTTTTTT
J: TRBJ1-4; size: few; V: TRBV30; D: .; CDR3: CAWSVGDGRQLFF; DNA: TGTGCCTGGAGTGTAGGGGACGGCCGGCAGCTGTTTTTT
J: TRBJ1-1; size: .; V: TRBV7-3; D: TRBD1; CDR3: CASSPDRGRYTEAFF; DNA: TGTGCCAGCAGCCCGGACAGGGGGCGATACACTGAAGCTTTCTTT
J: TRBJ2-2; size: .; V: TRBV27; D: TRBD2; CDR3: CASSLSEVSLAGRTGELFF; DNA: TGTGCCAGCAGTTTATCGGAAGTCTCACTAGCGGGAAGGACCGGGGAGCTGTTTTTT